The T cell receptor (beta chain) described here comes from a study of human T cells and chemical hapten exposure. Broader study findings: DPC sensitization produced no change in TCRs with frequency above 1 in 1000.

Trimming removed 0 bases at V and 7 bases at J, with 9 bases between. CDR1 and CDR2 (germline): SGHRS, YFSETQ. The CDR3 covers 13 residues. On this clonotype itself: The antigen is not known.

TCRdb called the 5' RACE reads again in MiXCR, with one record for every CDR3 protein. The repertoire consists of 110,000 or so distinct CDR3 sequences, with 15% to 20% occurring once and the leading ten covering about 3%. Someone pulled total RNA out of unfractionated whole blood. The sequence derives from a human donor in good health. The rearrangement links TRBV5-1 to TRBJ2-3; D not resolved. This CDR3 is CASSLELPNTQYF. CDR3 bases: TGCGCCAGCAGCTTGGAACTGCCGAATACGCAGTATTTT. Based on the CDR3 plus reference TRBV5-1 and TRBJ2-3, the full variable domain is KAGVTQTPRYLIKTRGQQVTLSCSPISGHRSVSWYQQTPGQGLQFLFEYFSETQRNKGNFPGRFSGRQFSNSRSEMNVSTLELGDSALYLCASSLELPNTQYFGPGTRLTVL.